This T cell receptor beta chain was sequenced in a study of technical replicates of blood from several donors. Method: immunoSEQ multiplex PCR; TCRdb's copy keeps in-frame clones and lacks some. The data hold just under 60,000 clones, with 91% observed a single time. The sample consisted of PBMCs. The source is a human donor in good health. Some clones in this sample may be carry-over from other donors' samples.

DNA of the CDR3: TGTGCCGCCAGCACGCAGGGGGAACACGGGTATGGCTACACCTTC. Protein product: CAASTQGEHGYGYTF. The V gene is TRBV5-4, the J gene TRBJ1-2, with 7 bases fitting TRBD1. With 10 bases clipped from V and 5 bases from J, the junction kept 17 bases outside the gene matches. Germline V lookup: CDR1 SGHNT, CDR2 YYREEE (reference sequence). This CDR3 is 15 amino acids long.